A selection of T cell receptor beta chains follows, all from one sample in a study of blood T cell repertoires in COVID-19. Clones were sequenced by immunoSEQ multiplex PCR, and TCRdb holds only the in-frame ones, with some missing. The sample consists of 190,000 or so clones, approximately 86% of them appearing once. The sample consisted of peripheral blood. These receptors all stem from a man in his forties with active or convalescent COVID-19. CDR3s include the opening cysteine and the closing phenylalanine or tryptophan. Fields, in order: D gene, clone size, V gene, CDR3 length, J gene, CDR3 DNA, CDR3 protein. A D gene is named only where the DNA matches it firmly. Clone size appears in some rows only: once, few, many, or a class for an expanded clone.

TRBD1	.	TRBV6-5	15	TRBJ2-2	TGTGCCAGCAGCTTCGGACAGGGGGGCACCGGGGAGCTGTTTTTT	CASSFGQGGTGELFF
.	.	TRBV18	14	TRBJ2-4	TGTGCCAGCTCACCACAGCAAGCCAAAAACATTCAGTACTTC	CASSPQQAKNIQYF
TRBD2	.	TRBV12-5	20	TRBJ2-1	TGTGCTATTGCCACCGTCGGGGCGGGGGGGCGATTGAGCTCCTACAATGAGCAGTTCTTC	CAIATVGAGGRLSSYNEQFF
TRBD1	once	TRBV7-9	16	TRBJ1-2	TGTGCCAGCAGCGACACCCCGACAGGGGGCGACTATGGCTACACCTTC	CASSDTPTGGDYGYTF
.	.	TRBV29-1	15	TRBJ2-6	TGCAGCGTTGTCGACGGGAGCTCTGGGGCCAACGTCCTGACTTTC	CSVVDGSSGANVLTF
TRBD1	.	TRBV7-2	15	TRBJ1-1	TGTGCCAGCAGCTTAGACAGGGGGTCATACACTGAAGCTTTCTTT	CASSLDRGSYTEAFF
.	.	TRBV6-5	13	TRBJ2-1	TGTGCCAGCAGGACAGTTTCCTACAATGAGCAGTTCTTC	CASRTVSYNEQFF
TRBD1	.	TRBV9	17	TRBJ1-1	TGTGCCAGCAGCGTAGCGGGACAGGGTCTTTTCGACACTGAAGCTTTCTTT	CASSVAGQGLFDTEAFF
.	.	TRBV20-1	11	TRBJ2-1	TGCAGTGCTCCCAGGCACGATGAGCAGTTCTTC	CSAPRHDEQFF
.	.	TRBV6-2/TRBV6-3	15	TRBJ1-1	TGTGCCAGCAGTTACGTTCAGGTGTGGGACACTGAAGCTTTCTTT	CASSYVQVWDTEAFF
TRBD1	.	TRBV6-6	14	TRBJ2-1	TGTGCCAGCAGAGCCGGGACAGGGGGGAATGAGCAGTTCTTC	CASRAGTGGNEQFF
.	.	TRBV21-1	15	TRBJ1-1	TGTGCCAGCACCCTATGCGGTGGTGAGAGGACTGAAGCTTTCTTT	CASTLCGGERTEAFF
.	.	TRBV28	13	TRBJ1-4	TGTGCCAGCGAGACAGCAACTAATGAAAAACTGTTTTTT	CASETATNEKLFF
TRBD2	.	TRBV7-3	15	TRBJ2-3	TGTGCCAGCAGCTACACTAGCGGGGGGGCAGATACGCAGTATTTT	CASSYTSGGADTQYF
.	once	TRBV4-2	15	TRBJ2-7	TGTGCCAGCAGCCAAGATAGGGCTAGCCTGGGCGAGCAGTACTTC	CASSQDRASLGEQYF
.	.	TRBV4-1	13	TRBJ2-1	TGCGCCAGCAGCCAAGACAGGGTCAATGAGCAGTTCTTC	CASSQDRVNEQFF
TRBD1	.	TRBV28	14	TRBJ2-1	TGTGCCAGCAGCTCCCCCAACAGGGGATATGAGCAGTTCTTC	CASSSPNRGYEQFF
.	.	TRBV7-2	14	TRBJ2-3	TGTGCCAGCAGCTTAGACTCATTCACAGATACGCAGTATTTT	CASSLDSFTDTQYF
.	.	TRBV6-5	13	TRBJ2-7	TGTGCCAGCATAGGTGACACACTCTACGAGCAGTACTTC	CASIGDTLYEQYF
TRBD2	.	TRBV6-5	14	TRBJ2-7	TGTGCCAGCTCGGGAGGCAGATTCGCCTACGAGCAGTACTTC	CASSGGRFAYEQYF
.	.	TRBV24-1	15	TRBJ1-5	TGTGCCACCAGTGACTCAGGCACTAGCAATCAGCCCCAGCATTTT	CATSDSGTSNQPQHF
.	few	TRBV7-9	15	TRBJ2-7	TGTGCCAGCAGCCCACGTAGCGGTTCTTCCTACGAGCAGTACTTC	CASSPRSGSSYEQYF
.	.	TRBV6-6	13	TRBJ2-7	TGTGCCAGCAGTTACTCCGGCTCCTACGAGCAGTACTTC	CASSYSGSYEQYF
TRBD1	few	TRBV14	17	TRBJ2-1	TGTGCCAGCAGCCCCTGGACAGGGAGGCCCTCCTACAATGAGCAGTTCTTC	CASSPWTGRPSYNEQFF
TRBD1	once	TRBV6-5	14	TRBJ1-5	TGTGCCAGCATACTGGGGACAGGGGCTCAGCCCCAGCATTTT	CASILGTGAQPQHF
.	.	TRBV11-2	12	TRBJ1-2	TGTGCCAGCCAAGACACAGAATATGGCTACACCTTC	CASQDTEYGYTF
.	.	TRBV3-1/TRBV3-2	14	TRBJ2-7	TGTGCCAGCAGCCCCCAAGGGAGATCCTACGAGCAGTACTTC	CASSPQGRSYEQYF
.	.	TRBV2	12	TRBJ2-7	TGTGCCAGCAGTGAACGTGCCTACGAGCAGTACTTC	CASSERAYEQYF
TRBD1	.	TRBV5-1	14	TRBJ1-1	TGCGCCAGCAGACCGGGACAGGGAGTCACTGAAGCTTTCTTT	CASRPGQGVTEAFF
.	.	TRBV5-3	13	TRBJ2-2	TGTGCCAGAAGCGAAACAGAGACGGGGGAGCTGTTTTTT	CARSETETGELFF
TRBD1	.	TRBV18	14	TRBJ2-2	TGTGCCAGCTCACCAGGACAGGGAGGCGGGGAGCTGTTTTTT	CASSPGQGGGELFF
TRBD1	.	TRBV24-1	13	TRBJ1-4	TGTGCCACCAGCCCAGGGGGCGAGGAAAAACTGTTTTTT	CATSPGGEEKLFF
.	.	TRBV28	13	TRBJ1-2	TGTGCCAGCAAACTAGTCGTTGGAGGTGGCTACACCTTC	CASKLVVGGGYTF
.	once	TRBV10-1	12	TRBJ1-4	TGCGCCAGCAGGGGGCTTGGTGAAAAACTGTTTTTT	CASRGLGEKLFF
.	.	TRBV19	11	TRBJ2-1	TGTGCCAGTAGTATAGGGAGTGAGCAGTTCTTC	CASSIGSEQFF
.	.	TRBV30	14	TRBJ1-1	TGTGCCTGGGGGAGGGCAGCCGGGGGGACTGAAGCTTTCTTT	CAWGRAAGGTEAFF
.	.	TRBV5-1	16	TRBJ2-5	TGCGCCAGCAGCTTACAGGGCCGGGCTGAACAAGAGACCCAGTACTTC	CASSLQGRAEQETQYF
.	.	TRBV28	14	TRBJ1-2	TGTGCCAGCAGCGGGAGCACTACTAACTATGGCTACACCTTC	CASSGSTTNYGYTF
TRBD1	.	TRBV7-6	14	TRBJ2-7	TGTGCCAGCAGCACAAGACAGGGTTCCTACGAGCAGTACTTC	CASSTRQGSYEQYF
TRBD2	.	TRBV7-9	14	TRBJ2-1	TGTGCCAGCAGCTACCTAGCGGGGGGGAATGAGCAGTTCTTC	CASSYLAGGNEQFF
.	.	TRBV4-1	15	TRBJ2-7	TGCGCCAGCAGCCACCCGAACAGGGGACTGTACGAGCAGTACTTC	CASSHPNRGLYEQYF
.	.	TRBV4-2	16	TRBJ1-3	TGTGCCAGCAGCCAGGGCACAGGGAGCTCTGGAAACACCATATATTTT	CASSQGTGSSGNTIYF
.	.	TRBV5-4	16	TRBJ2-5	TGTGCCAGCAGCTTGGCGGGGGTCCGGGGGAAAGAGACCCAGTACTTC	CASSLAGVRGKETQYF
TRBD1	.	TRBV7-9	14	TRBJ1-5	TGTGCCAGCAGCCCGGGACAGGGGAATCAGCCCCAGCATTTT	CASSPGQGNQPQHF
TRBD2	.	TRBV6-2/TRBV6-3	19	TRBJ2-1	TGTGCCAGCAGTTACTGGGTCTCTCGGACTAGCGGGGGATACAATGAGCAGTTCTTC	CASSYWVSRTSGGYNEQFF
.	.	TRBV18	11	TRBJ1-1	TGTGCCAGCTCACCCGACACTGAAGCTTTCTTT	CASSPDTEAFF
.	.	TRBV19	12	TRBJ1-1	TGTGCCAGTAGGGAAAACAGGTTGAGGGCTTTCTTT	CASRENRLRAFF
TRBD2	.	TRBV19	15	TRBJ2-6	TGTGCCAGTAGGCTGGCGGGGGGTGGGGCCAACGTCCTGACTTTC	CASRLAGGGANVLTF
.	.	TRBV9	15	TRBJ2-7	TGTGCCAGCAGCGTAAGTCCAGCGGCCTCCTACGAGCAGTACTTC	CASSVSPAASYEQYF
.	once	TRBV19	17	TRBJ2-2	TGTGCCAGTAGTATAGATCACAGTTTTCCGAACACCGGGGAGCTGTTTTTT	CASSIDHSFPNTGELFF
.	few	TRBV6-2/TRBV6-3	13	TRBJ1-2	TGTGCCAGCAGTTACGGTTACGGTTATGGCTACACCTTC	CASSYGYGYGYTF
TRBD2	.	TRBV19	15	TRBJ2-2	TGTGCCAGCCTCTGGACTAGTCCAGGAGCCGGGGAGCTGTTTTTT	CASLWTSPGAGELFF
TRBD1	.	TRBV3-1/TRBV3-2	15	TRBJ2-1	TGTGCCAGCAGCCAAGATCAGGGGGTCTACAATGAGCAGTTCTTC	CASSQDQGVYNEQFF
TRBD2	.	TRBV5-1	19	TRBJ2-1	TGCGCCAGCAGCGAGTTCGAAGTTCTAGCGGGGGGGATCTACAATGAGCAGTTCTTC	CASSEFEVLAGGIYNEQFF
.	.	TRBV6-6	15	TRBJ1-2	TGTGCCAGCAGTTACCAACCGGAGGGCCACTATGGCTACACCTTC	CASSYQPEGHYGYTF
.	.	TRBV30	13	TRBJ1-5	TGTGCCTGGAGTATGGGTGCGGCTCAGCCCCAGCATTTT	CAWSMGAAQPQHF
TRBD1	.	TRBV6-5	14	TRBJ1-6	TGTGCCAGCAGGATCGGGACAGAGAATTCACCCCTCCACTTT	CASRIGTENSPLHF